The 25 T cell receptor beta chains in this list originate from one sample, sequenced in a study of PD-1 blockade in classical Hodgkin lymphoma. Every patient relapsed after autologous stem cell transplantation, and brentuximab vedotin exposure varied. TCRdb's table, derived via immunoSEQ multiplex PCR, lists solely in-frame clones and lacks some. The table records some 45,000 clones, approximately 91% of them present only once. Sequences were derived from peripheral blood mononuclear cells (PBMCs), sampled at baseline. These receptors were obtained from a human donor with classical Hodgkin lymphoma.

The rearrangement links TRBV9 to TRBJ2-5; 8 positions agree with TRBD1. V was pared by 4 bases and J by 0 bases, with 14 bases of the junction left unmatched. Germline assignment: CDR1 SGDLS and CDR2 YYNGEE. The CDR3 consists of 18 residues. The CDR3 DNA sequence: TGTGCCAGCAGCCCAAGCTACGGAGGGACAGGCAACCAAGAGACCCAGTACTTC. Its protein is CASSPSYGGTGNQETQYF.

The chain has TRBV5-4 and TRBJ2-4; TRBD1 agrees at 8 bases. V lost 4 bases and J lost 0; bases outside the gene matches: 6. The CDR3 sequence is 16 residues long. Germline lookup yields CDR1 SGHNT and CDR2 YYREEE (reference sequence). The CDR3 sequence: CASSPGQGKAKNIQYF. The CDR3, as DNA: TGTGCCAGCAGCCCCGGACAGGGAAAAGCCAAAAACATTCAGTACTTC. Looking up the rest from reference TRBV5-4 and TRBJ2-4 gives the full variable domain: ETGVTQSPTHLIKTRGQQVTLRCSSQSGHNTVSWYQQALGQGPQFIFQYYREEENGRGNFPPRFSGLQFPNYSSELNVNALELDDSALYLCASSPGQGKAKNIQYFGAGTRLSVL.

The chain couples TRBV7-2 to TRBJ1-2, with 9 bases matching TRBD1. Germline CDR1 reads SGHTA; CDR2 reads FQGNSA. The CDR3 extends over 15 amino acids. Unmatched junction bases numbered 5, after V lost 0 bases and J lost 6 bases. DNA of the CDR3: TGTGCCAGCAGCTTAGCGCTACAGGGGGCGAATGGCTACACCTTC. Encoded protein: CASSLALQGANGYTF.

The chain recombines TRBV11-3 with TRBJ2-4; D unclear. There are 13 residues in the CDR3. Germline V gene sequence: CDR1 SGHNT, CDR2 YENEEA. Trimming cost V 0 bases and J 5 bases, with 5 bases left between them. The CDR3 loop is CASSLDGQNIQYF. DNA of the CDR3: TGTGCCAGCAGCTTAGATGGCCAAAACATTCAGTACTTC.

On this clone: At one end the junction does not follow the germline gene, possibly because of a read error. This sequence joins TRBV15 and TRBJ2-3; 7 nucleotides agree with TRBD2. The CDR3 sequence is 15 residues long. The germline gives CDR1 LNHNV, CDR2 YYDKDF (reference sequence). The CDR3 loop reads CATSRETAGADTQYF. Written as DNA, the CDR3 is TGTGCCACCAGCCGAGAAACTGCGGGGGCAGATACGCAGTATTTT.

The chain links TRBV6-1 to TRBJ1-3; maybe TRBD1 (5 bases). The ends were cut back, 6 bases at V and 4 bases at J, with 13 bases in the middle. CDR1 is MNHNS, CDR2 SASEGT, per germline. The CDR3 covers 14 residues. The CDR3 sequence: CASSRRGPGNTIYF. CDR3 bases: TGTGCCAGCAGCAGACGGGGACCGGGAAACACCATATATTTT.

The chain combines TRBV6-5 with TRBJ1-5; D not certain. V was shortened by 6 bases and J by 4 bases, with 10 bases between the two germline ends. In germline, CDR1 is MNHEY, CDR2 SVGAGI. The CDR3 extends over 13 amino acids. For the CDR3, the DNA is TGTGCCAGCAGCTCCGACCTAAATCAGCCCCAGCATTTT. This gives the protein CASSSDLNQPQHF.

The V gene is TRBV7-3, the J gene TRBJ2-5; 12 bases fit TRBD1. The CDR3 has 17 amino acids. Germline assignment: CDR1 SGHTA and CDR2 FQGTGA. Losses at the gene ends were 4 bases for V and 5 bases for J; bases not matched to a gene: 11. The CDR3 here is CASSYRGGTGGRETQYF. The CDR3 DNA sequence: TGTGCCAGCAGCTACCGTGGTGGGACAGGGGGCAGGGAGACCCAGTACTTC.

V gene TRBV4-2 combines with J gene TRBJ2-5; the match to TRBD2 covers 14 bases. CDR3 length: 21 amino acids. Germline CDR1 reads LGHNA; CDR2 reads YNFKEQ. The junction had 17 bases not matched to a gene; V was cut back by 0 bases and J by 5 bases. CDR3 amino acids: CASSQEGGPGLAGDERETQYF. The CDR3 DNA sequence: TGTGCCAGCAGCCAAGAAGGGGGGCCGGGACTAGCGGGGGACGAGCGGGAGACCCAGTACTTC.

This rearrangement joins TRBV27 to TRBJ2-6; tentative D call: TRBD1 (5 bases). Germline-derived CDR1 and CDR2 are MNHEY and SMNVEV (reference sequence). V was shortened by 7 bases and J by 0 bases, with 7 bases between the two germline ends. The CDR3 consists of 14 residues. The CDR3 DNA reads TGTGCCAGCAACAGGTTCTCTGGGGCCAACGTCCTGACTTTC. This sequence encodes CASNRFSGANVLTF. The variable domain in full, completed from reference TRBV27 and TRBJ2-6, reads EAQVTQNPRYLITVTGKKLTVTCSQNMNHEYMSWYRQDPGLGLRQIYYSMNVEVTDKGDVPEGYKVSRKEKRNFPLILESPSPNQTSLYFCASNRFSGANVLTFGAGSRLTVL.

The rearrangement uses TRBV5-1 and TRBJ2-3; 11 bases line up with TRBD2. Per the germline V gene, CDR1 is SGHRS and CDR2 is YFSETQ. Unmatched junction bases numbered 7, after V lost 3 bases and J lost 4 bases. CDR3 size: 16 residues. The CDR3 bases are TGCGCCAGCAGCTATCAGACTAGCGGGAAACCAGATACGCAGTATTTT. It codes for CASSYQTSGKPDTQYF.

V and J are TRBV28 and TRBJ2-7; no clear D. This CDR3 has 17 amino acids. Germline V gene lookup returns CDR1 MDHEN and CDR2 SYDVKM. Trimming cost V 1 base and J 0 bases, with 16 bases left between them. In DNA, the CDR3 is TGTGCCAGCAGTTTATACAGTCCAGAAGTGGGCTCCTACGAGCAGTACTTC. As protein: CASSLYSPEVGSYEQYF.

This chain uses TRBV5-1 with TRBJ2-7; D gene uncertain. The CDR3 is 16 amino acids. From germline, CDR1 is SGHRS and CDR2 YFSETQ. Trimming cost V 3 bases and J 5 bases, with 21 bases left between them. The CDR3 nucleotides read TGCGCCAGCAGCTACGACCGCCTAAGCCAAAGAGACGAGCAGTACTTC. Translation gives CASSYDRLSQRDEQYF.

This clone occurred a few times. V and J are TRBV10-1 and TRBJ2-7; no reliable D call. Trimming took off 4 bases at V and 6 bases at J, with 13 bases between the two ends. The CDR3 loop spans 13 amino acids. CDR1 and CDR2 from the germline V gene are WNHNN and SYGVQD (reference sequence). CDR3 in amino acids: CASSGARFAEQYF. The CDR3 nucleotides read TGCGCCAGCAGTGGGGCCCGGTTCGCCGAGCAGTACTTC.

The gene calls are TRBV28 and TRBJ1-1; D possibly corresponds to TRBD1 (5 bases). Germline V gene lookup returns CDR1 MDHEN and CDR2 SYDVKM. This CDR3 is 13 amino acids long. Trimming removed 4 bases from V and 2 bases from J, with 8 bases in between. CDR3 sequence (DNA): TGTGCCAGCAGTTATCAGGGAAACACTGAAGCTTTCTTT. Translating gives CASSYQGNTEAFF.

J is TRBJ2-7 and V is TRBV6-1; the D is unclear. This CDR3 comprises 13 residues. The germline V and J ends were trimmed by 2 bases and 6 bases, with 11 bases remaining between them. Germline-derived CDR1 and CDR2 are MNHNS and SASEGT. The DNA for the CDR3 is TGTGCCAGCAGTGAACTTGAGTACGGCGAGCAGTACTTC. Its translation is CASSELEYGEQYF.

Regarding this clone: The germline gene is not matched at one end of the junction; a read error may be the cause. This chain uses TRBV6-1 with TRBJ2-1; maybe TRBD2 (6 bases). Germline values: CDR1 MNHNS, CDR2 SASEGT. The CDR3 has 16 amino acids. CDR3 amino acids: CASSGWSAGSLNEQLF. CDR3 nucleotide sequence: TGTGCCAGCAGTGGGTGGAGCGCGGGGAGTCTCAATGAGCAGCTCTTC.

The chain joins TRBV28 to TRBJ2-2; 9 bases are a match to TRBD2. Germline CDR1 MDHEN, CDR2 SYDVKM. This CDR3 has 17 amino acids. J gave up 1 base and V 0 bases, and 3 bases lay outside the gene matches. CDR3 bases: TGTGCCAGCAGTTTATGGAGAGCGGGAGGGAACACCGGGGAGCTGTTTTTT. It yields the protein CASSLWRAGGNTGELFF.

The genes are TRBV14 and TRBJ2-5, with 12 bases matching TRBD2. The CDR3 consists of 16 residues. The germline CDR1 and CDR2 sequences are SGHDN and FVKESK. With 4 bases clipped from V and 1 base from J, the junction kept 4 bases outside the gene matches. Here the CDR3 reads CASSLGLAGSQETQYF. The CDR3 nucleotides read TGTGCCAGCAGCCTCGGACTAGCGGGGAGCCAAGAGACCCAGTACTTC.

The genes are TRBV6-6 and TRBJ2-3; 7 bases align to TRBD2. CDR3 length equals 14 residues. Germline CDR1 reads MNHNY; CDR2 reads SVGAGI (reference sequence). V lost 2 bases, J lost 4 bases, and 3 bases stayed unmatched. The CDR3 sequence: CASSYGGVSDTQYF. DNA for the CDR3: TGTGCCAGCAGTTACGGGGGGGTGTCAGATACGCAGTATTTT.

The chain is built from TRBV7-4 and TRBJ1-5, with D possibly TRBD1 on 5 matching bases. This CDR3 has 14 residues. V shed 5 bases and J shed 4 bases, with 12 bases lying between them. CDR1 and CDR2 from the germline V gene are SGHVT and SQSDAQ. The CDR3 sequence: CASSPLGPNQPQHF. The CDR3, as DNA: TGTGCCAGCAGCCCCCTGGGGCCTAATCAGCCCCAGCATTTT.

The CDR3 DNA reads TGTGCCAGCAGTCCGAGTGGAGGGGGCTTCTACGAGCAGTACTTC. This gives the protein CASSPSGGGFYEQYF. The gene calls are TRBV11-3 and TRBJ2-7, with a possible D match to TRBD1 (7 bases). With 6 bases removed from V and 3 bases from J, the gap between germline ends came to 18 bases. There are 15 residues in the CDR3. Germline V CDR1 and CDR2: SGHNT, YENEEA.

This rearrangement joins TRBV27 to TRBJ1-5, with TRBD1 matching over 9 bases. This CDR3 has 13 residues. The germline CDR1 and CDR2 sequences are MNHEY and SMNVEV (reference sequence). V dropped 6 bases and J dropped 7; count of bases not matched to a gene: 4. The DNA for the CDR3 is TGTGCCAGCAGCACAGGGGGCTGGCAGCCCCAGCATTTT. This translates into CASSTGGWQPQHF.

By frequency in the sample, this clone is medium-sized. J is TRBJ1-1 and V is TRBV6-4, with 10 positions matching TRBD1. The CDR3 covers 15 residues. Germline V lookup: CDR1 MRHNA, CDR2 SNTAGT. V gave up 6 bases and J gave up 3 bases; unmatched junction bases: 7. CDR3 sequence: CASSTTGGDDTEAFF. The CDR3 region has the DNA TGTGCCAGCAGCACGACAGGGGGCGATGACACTGAAGCTTTCTTT.

The J gene is TRBJ2-3, the V gene TRBV6-4, with TRBD2 matching over 7 bases. From germline, CDR1 is MRHNA and CDR2 SNTAGT. The trim removed 3 bases at V and 1 base at J, leaving 1 base unmatched. This CDR3 has 14 residues. The CDR3 DNA follows: TGTGCCAGCAGTGAGGGAGGGGGCACAGATACGCAGTATTTT. Encoded protein: CASSEGGGTDTQYF.